The T cell receptor (beta chain) described here comes from a study of OX40 agonist ivuxolimab in advanced cancers. Overall study: Patients were given ivuxolimab, an antibody that agonizes OX40 (CD134). Overall study findings and caveats: Compared with others, partial responders at 0.1-3.0 mg/kg displayed clonal expansion among the lowest. Clonal expansion was seen in CD4+ and CD8+ blood T cells by week 6 at 0.1 to 3.0 mg/kg. Some nonresponders additionally presented with little normalized T-cell clonal expansion.

Turning to this clone: No antigen is known for it.

The CDR3 length is 15 residues. Germline CDR1 is LNHDA and CDR2 is SQIVND (reference sequence). Trimming cost V 7 bases and J 0 bases, with 15 bases left between them. Clones were sequenced by immunoSEQ multiplex PCR, and TCRdb holds only the in-frame ones, with some missing. The sample yields roughly 50,000 clones, about 89% seen once. This TCR was sampled from an adult with an advanced solid tumor such as melanoma, head and neck, liver or kidney cancer. This chain uses TRBV19 with TRBJ1-1; D might be TRBD1 (5 bases). The specimen comprised CD4+ or CD8+ T cells sorted from blood, sampled in a trial of the OX40 agonist ivuxolimab. In DNA, the CDR3 is TGTGCCAGTAAGGGGCAGGGTTACTTGAACACTGAAGCTTTCTTT. Residues: CASKGQGYLNTEAFF.